These 26 T cell receptor beta chains came from one sample sequenced in a study of blood T cell repertoires in COVID-19. The repertoire was sequenced with immunoSEQ multiplex PCR; TCRdb's copy has only in-frame clones and lacks some. The table shows about 79,000 clones, with around 88% occurring only once. Material for sequencing was peripheral blood. The receptor source for this set is a man in his sixties or seventies with active or convalescent COVID-19.

The chain links TRBV4-1 to TRBJ1-2; D gene ambiguous. From germline, CDR1 is MGHRA and CDR2 YSYEKL. V lost 0 bases and J lost 2, with 10 bases in between. There are 15 residues in the CDR3. This CDR3 is CASSQDPTGNYGYTF. The CDR3 DNA follows: TGCGCCAGCAGCCAAGACCCGACCGGGAACTATGGCTACACCTTC.

The chain uses TRBV11-3 and TRBJ2-1; D is perhaps TRBD2 (5 bases). From germline, CDR1 is SGHNT and CDR2 YENEEA. Trimming removed 5 bases at V and 5 bases at J, with 13 bases between. The CDR3 covers 14 residues. The CDR3: CASSVRGVDNEQFF. CDR3 in DNA: TGTGCCAGCAGCGTACGGGGAGTAGACAATGAGCAGTTCTTC.

This clone was seen only once. The rearrangement uses TRBV29-1 and TRBJ1-2; D gene unclear. The CDR3 has 14 residues. V gave up 2 bases and J gave up 4 bases, with 14 bases separating them. Germline lookup yields CDR1 SQVTM and CDR2 ANQGSEA. CDR3 sequence (DNA): TGCAGCGTTGAAAGATTCGGTGGCGGCTATGGCTACACCTTC. Its protein product is CSVERFGGGYGYTF.

The genes are TRBV7-9 and TRBJ1-2; no reliable D call. The germline CDR1 and CDR2 sequences are SEHNR and FQNEAQ (reference sequence). CDR3 length: 12 amino acids. The V end was cut by 1 base, the J end by 8 bases, with 8 bases between. CDR3 bases: TGTGCCAGCAGCTTAGAATCGCGCGGCTACACCTTC. It codes for CASSLESRGYTF.

The chain employs TRBV7-9 and TRBJ2-1; 12 bases line up with TRBD2. This CDR3 is 17 amino acids long. Germline V CDR1 and CDR2: SEHNR, FQNEAQ (reference sequence). Trimming took 1 base from V and 6 from J; bases not matched to a gene: 7. The CDR3 sequence is CASSLVVLAGGRNEQFF. The DNA of the CDR3 is TGTGCCAGCAGCTTAGTGGTACTAGCGGGAGGCCGCAATGAGCAGTTCTTC.

CDR3 nucleotide sequence: TGTGCCAGTAGTATCGGACAGGTATGGTCTAACGAGCAGTACTTC. Its translation: CASSIGQVWSNEQYF. This chain uses TRBV19 with TRBJ2-7; 7 bases fit TRBD1. The J segment lost 5 bases and the V segment lost 3 bases, leaving 10 bases of the junction unmatched. The germline V gene has CDR1 LNHDA and CDR2 SQIVND (reference sequence). This CDR3 is built from 15 residues.

The chain combines TRBV9 with TRBJ2-3; TRBD2 agrees at 12 bases. There are 18 residues in the CDR3. Germline V lookup: CDR1 SGDLS, CDR2 YYNGEE. V shed 3 bases and J 3 bases; nucleotides not matched to a gene: 11. This CDR3 is CASSADKTSGSMTDTQYF. CDR3 bases: TGTGCCAGCAGCGCCGATAAGACTAGCGGGAGTATGACAGATACGCAGTATTTT.

The chain carries TRBV10-3 and TRBJ1-4, with 8 bases identical to TRBD1. This CDR3 contains 15 residues. In germline, CDR1 is ENHRY, CDR2 SYGVKD. V dropped 6 bases and J dropped 1; count of bases not matched to a gene: 4. The CDR3 coding sequence is TGTGCCATCAGGGACAGGGAAGGAACTAATGAAAAACTGTTTTTT. This gives the protein CAIRDREGTNEKLFF.

The rearrangement uses TRBV5-1 and TRBJ2-7, with TRBD1 as a possible D gene (6 bases). This CDR3 contains 15 residues. Trimming left V 5 bases short and J 0 bases short, with 15 bases between. Germline-derived CDR1 and CDR2 are SGHRS and YFSETQ. The CDR3 nucleotides read TGCGCCAGCAGTCTACAGGGCCCTAGCTCCTACGAGCAGTACTTC. Its translation is CASSLQGPSSYEQYF.

This clone showed up just a few times. J is TRBJ1-1 and V is TRBV7-2; D might be TRBD1 (6 bases). This CDR3 is built from 13 residues. Trimming left V 3 bases short and J 8 bases short, with 13 bases between. CDR1 is SGHTA, CDR2 FQGNSA, per germline. The CDR3 here is CASSFTGMGEAFF. CDR3 DNA sequence: TGTGCCAGCAGCTTCACAGGGATGGGAGAAGCTTTCTTT.

The rearrangement joins TRBV5-1 to TRBJ2-3, with 7 bases aligning to TRBD1. V gave up 4 bases and J gave up 2 bases; unmatched junction bases: 7. Germline V gene lookup returns CDR1 SGHRS and CDR2 YFSETQ. The CDR3 totals 15 residues. CDR3 nucleotides: TGCGCCAGCAGCCCGGGACAGCCCAACACAGATACGCAGTATTTT. This codes for CASSPGQPNTDTQYF.

The chain joins TRBV9 to TRBJ1-6; no reliable D call. The CDR3 consists of 14 residues. V dropped 4 bases and J dropped 5 bases, with 10 bases sitting between them. Germline V gene data show CDR1 as SGDLS and CDR2 as YYNGEE. The CDR3, as DNA: TGTGCCAGCAGCCTCTCCCCCGATAATTCACCCCTCCACTTT. It specifies CASSLSPDNSPLHF.

The V and J genes are TRBV12-3 or TRBV12-4 and TRBJ2-3; 7 bases are a match to TRBD1. V was clipped by 6 bases and J by 7 bases; unmatched bases: 7. The CDR3 extends over 13 amino acids. The CDR3 DNA sequence: TGTGCCAGCAGAGGGGACAGTTTAAATACGCAGTATTTT. Encoded protein: CASRGDSLNTQYF.

The V and J genes are TRBV10-3 and TRBJ1-3; tentatively, D is TRBD1 (6 bases). Germline CDR1 is ENHRY and CDR2 is SYGVKD. Trimming left V 6 bases short and J 0 bases short, with 6 bases between. CDR3 size: 13 residues. CDR3 nucleotide sequence: TGTGCCATCAGGACAGGCTCTGGAAACACCATATATTTT. The encoded protein is CAIRTGSGNTIYF.

The V gene is TRBV7-3, the J gene TRBJ2-7, with 9 bases fitting TRBD1. The CDR3 covers 14 residues. J gave up 5 bases and V 5 bases, and 7 bases lay outside the gene matches. CDR1 and CDR2 (germline): SGHTA, FQGTGA. In DNA form, the CDR3 reads TGTGCCAGCAGCCTACAGGGGGCGGTCAACGAGCAGTACTTC. This gives the protein CASSLQGAVNEQYF. The complete variable domain, with remaining parts taken from reference TRBV7-3 and TRBJ2-7, reads GAGVSQTPSNKVTEKGKYVELRCDPISGHTALYWYRQSLGQGPEFLIYFQGTGAADDSGLPNDRFFAVRPEGSVSTLKIQRTERGDSAVYLCASSLQGAVNEQYFGPGTRLTVT.

The rearrangement links TRBV30 to TRBJ2-1, with 11 bases identical to TRBD2. Trimming removed 5 bases from V and 5 bases from J; junction bases left unmatched: 8. Germline V gene sequence: CDR1 GTSNPN, CDR2 SVGIG (reference sequence). The length of the CDR3 is 15 residues. The CDR3 coding sequence is TGTGCCTGGGCGACTAGCGGGATAATCCACAATGAGCAGTTCTTC. Encoded protein: CAWATSGIIHNEQFF.

The V gene is TRBV19, the J gene TRBJ2-7, with 8 bases identical to TRBD1. Germline CDR1 LNHDA, CDR2 SQIVND (reference sequence). This CDR3 has 13 amino acids. V shed 8 bases, J shed 6 bases, and the junction held 9 bases outside the gene matches. CDR3 coding DNA: TGTGCCAGTGCCTGGCAGGGGGCCCCCGAGCAGTACTTC. It is translated as CASAWQGAPEQYF.

The chain recombines TRBV11-2 with TRBJ1-3; TRBD1 matches 10 bases. CDR1 is SGHAT, CDR2 FQNNGV, per germline. The trim removed 5 bases at V and 4 bases at J, leaving 11 bases unmatched. The CDR3 consists of 17 residues. The DNA for the CDR3 is TGTGCCAGCAGCCCGGGAGGGGGACAGGGGCGAGGAAACACCATATATTTT. This translates into CASSPGGGQGRGNTIYF.

The V gene is TRBV4-3, the J gene TRBJ1-3; 10 bases are shared with TRBD1. V shed 4 bases and J 0 bases; nucleotides not matched to a gene: 3. Germline lookup yields CDR1 LGHNA and CDR2 YSLEER. The CDR3 length is 16 residues. The CDR3 here is CASSPGTGDSGNTIYF. Written as DNA, the CDR3 is TGCGCCAGCAGCCCCGGGACAGGGGACTCTGGAAACACCATATATTTT.

The table lists this clone with a few counts. This rearrangement joins TRBV7-9 to TRBJ2-1, with D possibly matching TRBD1 (6 bases). Per germline, CDR1 SEHNR and CDR2 FQNEAQ (reference sequence). The germline V and J ends were trimmed by 5 bases and 3 bases, with 17 bases remaining between them. The CDR3 runs to 16 residues. CDR3 sequence: CASSASGGRGYNEQFF. The CDR3 coding sequence is TGTGCCAGCAGCGCTAGTGGGGGCAGGGGCTACAATGAGCAGTTCTTC.

This clone was seen a single time. The genes are TRBV7-2 and TRBJ1-3; no clear D gene. V gave up 4 bases and J gave up 5 bases, with 9 bases separating them. The germline CDR1 and CDR2 sequences are SGHTA and FQGNSA. The CDR3 consists of 13 residues. CDR3 region: CASSSNARNTIYF. In DNA, the CDR3 is TGTGCCAGCAGCTCGAATGCGCGAAACACCATATATTTT.

The rearrangement links TRBV28 to TRBJ2-5, with D unclear. The CDR3 consists of 15 residues. Germline assignment: CDR1 MDHEN and CDR2 SYDVKM. Trimming removed 5 bases from V and 2 bases from J, with 15 bases in between. This CDR3 is CASSPLQAPQETQYF. The CDR3 DNA sequence: TGTGCCAGCAGTCCCCTGCAGGCCCCGCAAGAGACCCAGTACTTC.

V is TRBV29-1 and J is TRBJ2-2, with a weak D call TRBD1 (6 bases). The CDR3 runs to 13 residues. CDR1 and CDR2 from the germline V gene are SQVTM and ANQGSEA. Trimming removed 7 bases from V and 6 bases from J, with 15 bases in between. CDR3 residues: CSAMPGVPGELFF. In DNA, the CDR3 is TGCAGCGCAATGCCAGGGGTCCCCGGGGAGCTGTTTTTT.

This chain connects TRBV19 to TRBJ1-2; the match to TRBD1 covers 7 bases. Trimming took 4 bases from V and 4 from J; bases not matched to a gene: 6. Germline V lookup: CDR1 LNHDA, CDR2 SQIVND (reference sequence). This CDR3 is 14 amino acids long. The DNA for the CDR3 is TGTGCCAGTAGTACGGAGACAGGGATCTATGGCTACACCTTC. This gives the protein CASSTETGIYGYTF.

The V gene is TRBV6-1, the J gene TRBJ2-1; 7 nucleotides align to TRBD2. This CDR3 is 14 amino acids long. With 7 bases clipped from V and 2 bases from J, the junction kept 5 bases outside the gene matches. The germline V gene encodes CDR1 MNHNS and CDR2 SASEGT. The CDR3 sequence: CASNPGGTYNEQFF. The CDR3 bases are TGTGCCAGCAACCCGGGAGGCACCTACAATGAGCAGTTCTTC.

This chain joins TRBV6-2 or TRBV6-3 and TRBJ2-5, with 10 positions matching TRBD2. The trim removed 0 bases at V and 5 bases at J, leaving 18 bases unmatched. The CDR3 sequence is 20 residues long. Per the germline V gene, CDR1 is MNHEY and CDR2 is SVGEGT. The CDR3 protein is CASSYSTWTSGRTNRETQYF. DNA of the CDR3: TGTGCCAGCAGTTACTCAACATGGACTAGCGGCCGAACGAACAGGGAGACCCAGTACTTC.